This T cell receptor (beta chain) came from a study of long-term antiretroviral therapy in people with HIV. The CDR3 sequence is 15 residues long. Deletions cut 0 bases from V and 0 bases from J, with 10 bases between. From germline, CDR1 is SGDLS and CDR2 YYNGEE. Details on this clone: Its antigen is as yet unknown.

Survey-level immunoSEQ v3.0 assays were run. Generated by immunoSEQ multiplex PCR, the TCRdb table keeps only in-frame clones and is missing some. The sample shows about 22,000 clones, around three quarters of them seen only once. The study's findings and limits: Controls showed broader CDR3 length ranges than did the HIV repertoires.

Sequencing used unsorted PBMCs, obtained 4.1 years after starting antiretroviral therapy. The chain combines TRBV9 with TRBJ2-7; D is uncertain. This clonotype originated in a woman aged 40 to 55 with HIV. DNA for the CDR3: TGTGCCAGCAGCGTAGGGGCGGTTAGCTCCTACGAGCAGTACTTC. Translation gives CASSVGAVSSYEQYF.